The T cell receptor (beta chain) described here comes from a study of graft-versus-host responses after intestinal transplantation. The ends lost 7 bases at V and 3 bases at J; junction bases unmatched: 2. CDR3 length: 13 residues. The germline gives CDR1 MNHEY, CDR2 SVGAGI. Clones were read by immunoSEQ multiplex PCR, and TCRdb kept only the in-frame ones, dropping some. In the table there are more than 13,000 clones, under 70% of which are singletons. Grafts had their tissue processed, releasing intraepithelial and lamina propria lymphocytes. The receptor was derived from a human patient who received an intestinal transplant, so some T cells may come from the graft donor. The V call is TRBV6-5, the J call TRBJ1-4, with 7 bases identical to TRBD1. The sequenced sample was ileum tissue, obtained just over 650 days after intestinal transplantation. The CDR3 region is CASNRGPNEKLFF. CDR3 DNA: TGTGCCAGCAACAGGGGTCCTAATGAAAAACTGTTTTTT.